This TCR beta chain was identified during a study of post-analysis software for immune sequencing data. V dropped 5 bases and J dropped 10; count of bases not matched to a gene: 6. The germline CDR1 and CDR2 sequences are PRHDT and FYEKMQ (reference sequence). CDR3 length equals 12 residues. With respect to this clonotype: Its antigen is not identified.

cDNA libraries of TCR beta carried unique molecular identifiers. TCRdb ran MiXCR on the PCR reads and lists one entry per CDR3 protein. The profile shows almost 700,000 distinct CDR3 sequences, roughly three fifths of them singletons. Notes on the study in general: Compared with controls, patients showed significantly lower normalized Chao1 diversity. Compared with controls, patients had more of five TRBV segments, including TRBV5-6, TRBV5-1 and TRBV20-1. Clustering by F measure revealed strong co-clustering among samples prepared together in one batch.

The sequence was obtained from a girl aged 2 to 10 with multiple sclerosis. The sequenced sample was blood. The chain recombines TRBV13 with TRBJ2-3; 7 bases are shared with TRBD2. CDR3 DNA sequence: TGTGCCAGCAGCCAAGGACTAGAAGCGCAGTATTTT. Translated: CASSQGLEAQYF. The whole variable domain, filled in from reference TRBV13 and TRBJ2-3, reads AAGVIQSPRHLIKEKRETATLKCYPIPRHDTVYWYQQGPGQDPQFLISFYEKMQSDKGSIPDRFSAQQFSDYHSELNMSSLELGDSALYFCASSQGLEAQYFGPGTRLTVL.